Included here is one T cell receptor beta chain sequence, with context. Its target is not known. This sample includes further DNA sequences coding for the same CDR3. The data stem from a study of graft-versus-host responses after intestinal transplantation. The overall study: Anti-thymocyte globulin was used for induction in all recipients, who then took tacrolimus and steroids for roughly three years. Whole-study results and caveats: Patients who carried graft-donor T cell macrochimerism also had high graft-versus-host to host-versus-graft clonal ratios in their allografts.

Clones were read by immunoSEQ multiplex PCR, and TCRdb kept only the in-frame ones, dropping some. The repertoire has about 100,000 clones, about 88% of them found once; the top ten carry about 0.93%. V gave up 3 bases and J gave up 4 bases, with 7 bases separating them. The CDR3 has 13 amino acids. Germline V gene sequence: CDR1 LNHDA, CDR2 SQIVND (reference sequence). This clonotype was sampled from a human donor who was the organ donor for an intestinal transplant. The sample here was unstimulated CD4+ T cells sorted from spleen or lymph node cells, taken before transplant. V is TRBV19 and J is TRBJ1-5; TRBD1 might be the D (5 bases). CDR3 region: CASSIGQNQPQHF. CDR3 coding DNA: TGTGCCAGTAGTATTGGACAAAATCAGCCCCAGCATTTT.